The clone carrying this TCR beta chain was detected only once. The CDR3 loop spans 15 amino acids. Per the germline V gene, CDR1 is SGDLS and CDR2 is YYNGEE. V was trimmed by 4 bases and J by 4 bases, leaving 14 bases between them. The entry originates in a study of blood T cell repertoires in COVID-19. Profiling relied on immunoSEQ multiplex PCR, and the TCRdb table lists in-frame clones only, not all of them. The sample contains approximately 50,000 clones, around 92% of which appear only once. Input material: peripheral blood. The rearrangement joins TRBV9 to TRBJ2-2; tentative D call: TRBD2 (6 bases). This clonotype originated in a man aged 50 or older with active COVID-19. CDR3 DNA sequence: TGTGCCAGCAGCCCCATCCGGGGGAGCACCGGGGAGCTGTTTTTT. The encoded protein is CASSPIRGSTGELFF.